This paragraph reports one T cell receptor beta chain. The data were taken from a study of blood T cell repertoires in COVID-19. About the research overall: Both acute and convalescent COVID-19 samples were obtained from the United States, Italy and Spain. PBMCs, B-cell-depleted T cells, or T cells provided the cDNA or gDNA that made up the material.

CDR1 GTSNPN and CDR2 SVGIG come from the germline V gene (reference sequence). V lost 8 bases, J lost 9 bases, and 23 bases lay in between. The CDR3 sequence is 14 residues long. Original data processing: Reference gene primer amplification gave nucleated cell count estimates. Data came from immunoSEQ multiplex PCR; TCRdb stores just in-frame clones and leaves some out. The V and J calls and clone size were taken over from that table, and D and trimming were inferred from the DNA. This sample has hundreds of thousands of clones, with roughly 80% found just once. Sequences were obtained from peripheral blood. V is TRBV30 and J is TRBJ1-5, with TRBD1 as a possible D gene (6 bases). This TCR was recovered from a man older than 75 with acute or convalescent COVID-19. The CDR3 sequence is CAPKTLTGGRPQHF. In DNA form, the CDR3 reads TGTGCCCCCAAAACATTGACAGGTGGTCGGCCCCAGCATTTT.